The 18 T cell receptor beta chains below all came from one sample that was sequenced in a study of T cell repertoires in cytomegalovirus infection. Their antigen targets remain unknown. TCRdb ran MiXCR on the reads and lists one entry per CDR3 protein. The sample includes 680,000 or so distinct CDR3 sequences, around 30% of them seen just once. The material was cultured PBMCs, obtained from culture after CMV antigen stimulation. Receptor source: a human donor in good health (CMV status not recorded). Some clones in this sample may be carry-over from other donors' samples.

This clonotype has only one observation. The chain carries TRBV29-1 and TRBJ2-3; D gene uncertain. The ends were cut back, 7 bases at V and 0 bases at J, with 11 bases in the middle. This CDR3 is built from 13 residues. Germline lookup yields CDR1 SQVTM and CDR2 ANQGSEA. The CDR3 loop is CSAPASSTDTQYF. The CDR3 DNA reads TGCAGCGCCCCGGCCTCTAGCACAGATACGCAGTATTTT.

This clonotype was detected only a few times. This chain connects TRBV7-9 to TRBJ2-5; the match to TRBD2 covers 7 bases. CDR1 and CDR2 from the germline V gene are SEHNR and FQNEAQ (reference sequence). CDR3 size: 19 residues. The junction had 18 bases not matched to a gene; V was cut back by 2 bases and J by 3 bases. This CDR3 reads CASSLRAGSNPRGEETQYF. The CDR3 DNA reads TGTGCCAGCAGCTTAAGAGCGGGGTCCAACCCACGGGGGGAAGAGACCCAGTACTTC.

This clonotype was detected a few times. V and J are TRBV6-2 or TRBV6-3 and TRBJ2-1, with TRBD2 identical over 10 bases. J gave up 5 bases and V 2 bases, and 6 bases lay outside the gene matches. The CDR3 length is 16 residues. The V gene's germline CDR1 is MNHEY and CDR2 SVGEGT. This chain's CDR3 is CASSYPGLADDNEQFF. DNA for the CDR3: TGTGCCAGCAGTTACCCCGGACTAGCGGACGACAATGAGCAGTTCTTC.

The gene calls are TRBV6-1 and TRBJ1-5, with no clear D. Trimming stripped 7 bases from V and 9 bases from J, with 13 bases between. The V gene's germline CDR1 is MNHNS and CDR2 SASEGT. The CDR3 extends over 12 amino acids. As DNA, the CDR3 is TGTGCCAGCACCTCAACGGGGAGGCCCCAGCATTTT. The encoded protein is CASTSTGRPQHF.

V gene TRBV7-7 combines with J gene TRBJ2-1, with TRBD2 identical over 8 bases. V was pared by 1 base and J by 7 bases, with 6 bases of the junction left unmatched. The germline V gene encodes CDR1 SSHAT and CDR2 FNYEAQ (reference sequence). This CDR3 region has 15 residues. In DNA form, the CDR3 reads TGTGCCAGCAGCTTAGGTTCGAGCGGGGGTAATGAGCAGTTCTTC. Its translation: CASSLGSSGGNEQFF.

This clonotype was seen repeatedly, ten times or more. The V and J genes are TRBV11-2 and TRBJ2-7; D call uncertain. Germline assignment: CDR1 SGHAT and CDR2 FQNNGV. The ends were cut back, 5 bases at V and 0 bases at J, with 14 bases in the middle. The CDR3 is 15 amino acids. In nucleotides, the CDR3 is TGTGCCAGCAGCCCAACCTCGCCGGGCTCCTACGAGCAGTACTTC. Translated: CASSPTSPGSYEQYF.

This clonotype was detected a few times. The V and J genes are TRBV2 and TRBJ2-3; TRBD2 matches at 15 bases. The CDR3 runs to 18 residues. Per germline, CDR1 SNHLY and CDR2 FYNNEI. V dropped 1 base and J dropped 2; count of bases not matched to a gene: 4. For the CDR3, the DNA is TGTGCCAGCAGTGAAGGGACTAGCGGGAGGGTCCTCACAGATACGCAGTATTTT. Translating gives CASSEGTSGRVLTDTQYF.

This clonotype was detected many times. V is TRBV7-8 and J is TRBJ2-7; 16 nucleotides match TRBD2. The germline gives CDR1 SGHVS, CDR2 FQNEAQ. Trimming took 3 bases from V and 0 from J; bases not matched to a gene: 2. The CDR3 sequence is 17 residues long. CDR3 nucleotides: TGTGCCAGCAGCTTGGGACTAGCGGGAGGGAGCTCCTACGAGCAGTACTTC. It encodes CASSLGLAGGSSYEQYF.

This clonotype occurred a few times. V usage is TRBV7-6 and J usage is TRBJ2-3, with D maybe TRBD2 (6 bases). Trimming pared 5 bases from V and 4 bases from J, leaving 10 bases between. The CDR3 length is 13 residues. Germline values: CDR1 SGHVS, CDR2 FNYEAQ. In nucleotides, the CDR3 is TGTGCCAGCAGCGCCCGACTAGCAGATACGCAGTATTTT. Amino acids: CASSARLADTQYF. Full variable domain (missing parts from reference TRBV7-6 and TRBJ2-3): GAGVSQSPRYKVTKRGQDVALRCDPISGHVSLYWYRQALGQGPEFLTYFNYEAQQDKSGLPNDRFSAERPEGSISTLTIQRTEQRDSAMYRCASSARLADTQYFGPGTRLTVL.

A single count supports this clonotype. The chain combines TRBV27 with TRBJ1-2; no reliable D call. From germline, CDR1 is MNHEY and CDR2 SMNVEV (reference sequence). V lost 3 bases to trimming and J lost 6 bases, with 14 bases between them. The CDR3 covers 14 residues. The CDR3 reads CASSLNSFANGYTF. The DNA for the CDR3 is TGTGCCAGCAGTTTGAACAGCTTTGCGAATGGCTACACCTTC.

The gene calls are TRBV4-1 and TRBJ1-4, with no clear D. The V gene's germline CDR1 is MGHRA and CDR2 YSYEKL. CDR3 length: 14 residues. The ends were cut back, 0 bases at V and 8 bases at J, with 10 bases in the middle. The CDR3 DNA follows: TGCGCCAGCAGCCAAGACCTCGGCGGGGAAAAACTGTTTTTT. Its protein product is CASSQDLGGEKLFF.

The chain couples TRBV6-2 or TRBV6-3 to TRBJ1-1, with D possibly being TRBD1 (6 bases). The V gene lost 5 bases and the J gene lost 5 bases, with 21 bases spanning the gap. Germline loops: CDR1 MNHEY, CDR2 SVGEGT. This CDR3 has 16 residues. The CDR3 sequence: CASSRNRDFMETEAFF. The DNA of the CDR3 is TGTGCCAGCAGTCGGAACAGGGATTTTATGGAGACTGAAGCTTTCTTT.

In its sample, this clonotype was seen a few times. The chain is built from TRBV4-1 and TRBJ2-3, with 8 bases fitting TRBD2. V lost 4 bases, J lost 4 bases, and 13 bases stayed unmatched. Germline values: CDR1 MGHRA, CDR2 YSYEKL. CDR3 length: 17 residues. For the CDR3, the DNA is TGCGCCAGCAGCCTTCGGGGGGGCCTCGAGGGCGCAGATACGCAGTATTTT. It codes for CASSLRGGLEGADTQYF.

The chain combines TRBV7-6 with TRBJ2-1; 7 bases are shared with TRBD1. V lost 2 bases, J lost 2 bases, and 15 bases stayed unmatched. Looked up from germline, CDR1 is SGHVS and CDR2 is FNYEAQ. CDR3 length: 19 residues. This CDR3 reads CASSLRPGGNRGAYNEQFF. In DNA form, the CDR3 reads TGTGCCAGCAGCTTACGTCCTGGGGGCAACAGGGGCGCCTACAATGAGCAGTTCTTC.

This clonotype was seen at least ten times. J is TRBJ2-3 and V is TRBV7-2; D remains ambiguous. Germline CDR1 reads SGHTA; CDR2 reads FQGNSA. The CDR3 covers 14 residues. Trimming cost V 2 bases and J 2 bases, with 8 bases left between them. CDR3 in amino acids: CASSLRFHTDTQYF. In DNA form, the CDR3 reads TGTGCCAGCAGCTTACGGTTCCACACAGATACGCAGTATTTT.

In DNA form, the CDR3 reads TGTGCCAGCAGTTCCCGGGTTGGTGAGCAGTTCTTC. Translated, it gives CASSSRVGEQFF. The chain couples TRBV6-2 or TRBV6-3 to TRBJ2-1; D call uncertain. The length of the CDR3 is 12 residues. CDR1 is MNHEY and CDR2 is SVGEGT in the germline V gene. Trimming took 4 bases from V and 9 from J, leaving 10 bases between them.

This clonotype occurred a few times. CDR3 amino acids: CASSPARQGVGGYTF. CDR3 nucleotide sequence: TGTGCCAGCAGCCCGGCGAGACAGGGGGTAGGGGGCTACACCTTC. This sequence joins TRBV7-2 and TRBJ1-2; 9 bases fit TRBD1. Germline V gives CDR1 SGHTA, CDR2 FQGNSA. V lost 5 bases, J lost 8 bases, and 12 bases stayed unmatched. The CDR3 runs 15 residues. The entire variable domain, with the rest obtained from reference TRBV7-2 and TRBJ1-2, is as follows: GAGVSQSPSNKVTEKGKDVELRCDPISGHTALYWYRQSLGQGLEFLIYFQGNSAPDKSGLPSDRFSAERTGGSVSTLTIQRTQQEDSAVYLCASSPARQGVGGYTFGSGTRLTVV.

The chain uses TRBV7-9 and TRBJ1-3; D call uncertain. Germline assignment: CDR1 SEHNR and CDR2 FQNEAQ (reference sequence). The CDR3 spans 13 residues. Trimming pared 5 bases from V and 4 bases from J, leaving 9 bases between. The CDR3 spells CASSLPVGNTIYF. The CDR3 DNA reads as TGTGCCAGCAGCCTCCCCGTAGGAAACACCATATATTTT.